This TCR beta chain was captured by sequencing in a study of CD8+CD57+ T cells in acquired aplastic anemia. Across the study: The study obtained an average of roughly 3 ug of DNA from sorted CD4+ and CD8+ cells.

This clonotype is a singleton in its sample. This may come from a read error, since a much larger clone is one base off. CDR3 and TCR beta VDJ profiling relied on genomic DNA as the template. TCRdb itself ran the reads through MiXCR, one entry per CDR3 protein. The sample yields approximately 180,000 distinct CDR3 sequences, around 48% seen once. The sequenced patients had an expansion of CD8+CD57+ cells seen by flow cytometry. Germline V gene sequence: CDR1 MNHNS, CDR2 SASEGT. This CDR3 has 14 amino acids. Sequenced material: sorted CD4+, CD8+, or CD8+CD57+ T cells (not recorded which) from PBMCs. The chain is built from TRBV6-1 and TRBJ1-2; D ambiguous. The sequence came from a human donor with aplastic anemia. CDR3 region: CVSRPGRLNYGYTF. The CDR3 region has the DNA TGTGTCAGCCGCCCGGGCCGATTAAACTATGGCTACACCTTC.